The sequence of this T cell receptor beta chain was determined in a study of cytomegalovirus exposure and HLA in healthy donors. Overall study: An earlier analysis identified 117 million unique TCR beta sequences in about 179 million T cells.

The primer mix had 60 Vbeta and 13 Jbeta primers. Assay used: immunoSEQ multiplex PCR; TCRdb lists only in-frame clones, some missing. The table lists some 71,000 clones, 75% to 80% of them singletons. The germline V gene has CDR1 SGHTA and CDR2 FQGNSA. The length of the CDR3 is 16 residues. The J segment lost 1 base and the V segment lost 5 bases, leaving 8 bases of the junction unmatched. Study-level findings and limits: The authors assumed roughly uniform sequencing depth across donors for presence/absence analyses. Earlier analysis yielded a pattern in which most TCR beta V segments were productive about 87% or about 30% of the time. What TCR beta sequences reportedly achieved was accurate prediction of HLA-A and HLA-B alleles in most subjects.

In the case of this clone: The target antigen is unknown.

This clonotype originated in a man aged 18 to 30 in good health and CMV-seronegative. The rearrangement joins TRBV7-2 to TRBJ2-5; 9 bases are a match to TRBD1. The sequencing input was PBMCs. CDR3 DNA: TGTGCCAGCAGCCGGACAGGGGCGCCCCGCCAAGAGACCCAGTACTTC. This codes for CASSRTGAPRQETQYF.